This TCR beta chain was sequenced for a study of T and B cells in COVID-19 patients (dated by TCRdb to between 2020 and 2021). Regarding the study in general: Using TRB and IGH repertoire sequencing of peripheral blood, the study characterized adaptive immunity in COVID-19 patients who had active infection or had recovered. The recovered cohort included 19 patients who contributed about 21 samples, and most of those patients had mild to moderate COVID-19 that was managed on an outpatient basis. Median age was approximately 35 years in the recovered cohort versus less than 75 years in the active-infection cohort. Of the approximately 19 patients in the active-infection cohort, about a dozen were critically ill and needed mechanical ventilation or ECMO. In the active-infection cohort, about 90% of the 20 patients had comorbidities linked to unfavorable COVID-19 outcome. Over 7.5 million TCR sequences were analysed in a TCR and BCR sequence repository that covered a few dozen patients and around 72 time points. A couple of patients belonged to both the recovered and active cohorts because samples were available from active disease and after recovery. For the repertoire analyses, the comparison was an age-matched reference group of roughly 40 healthy donors who were negative for COVID-19 antibodies. As many as 9 follow-up blood samples were collected from each patient, and in some individuals these samples spanned different disease stages. The research as a whole found: The size of the cohort was considered insufficient for assessing HLA contributions to COVID-19 susceptibility or severity. It was stated that prospective validation of the reported TCR clusters was required before the clusters could be put to clinical use. A total of about 2,000 TCR clusters were exclusive to the recovered cohort, and approximately 31 of those clusters were low-pGen clusters. TRB repertoires were found to be highly clonal in active COVID-19, whereas diversity and richness at recovery were found to rise above healthy donor levels. Specific T cell subsets (CD4+/Treg/CD8+) and sorted SARS-CoV-2-responsive or tetramer+ T cells had not yet been sequenced, and these experiments were ongoing. Blood samples from mildly ill patients during symptoms and early samples from severe cases were scarce. Strongly skewed TRBV/TRBJ gene usage was reported in patients with COVID-19.

The data were produced on an Illumina MiSeq. TRB rearrangements were amplified by multiplex PCR with BIOMED2 TRB-A/B primer pools. Illumina-compatible adapters and 7-nucleotide sample barcodes were attached to the amplicons in two consecutive PCRs. All library PCRs used Phusion HS II polymerase. Amplicons were purified from gel with the NucleoSpin Gel and PCR Clean-up kit, quantified on Qubit, and pooled at 3.5 to 4.5 nM. The quality of the amplicon pool was checked on an Agilent 2100 Bioanalyzer prior to Illumina next-generation sequencing. In the paper's pipeline: MiXCR 3.0.8 with the default MiXCR reference library was used to annotate TRB rearrangements. Non-productive reads and sequences with fewer than 2 reads were excluded, and each unique CDR3 nucleotide sequence counted as one clone. R 3.5.1 was used to calculate clonality, diversity, richness and V-J gene usage. GLIPH2 was used for TCR clustering by CDR3 similarity, and generation probabilities were calculated by OLGA. GLIPH2 clusters were kept only if they contained at least four unique TCR clonotypes found in at least three individuals. TCRdb ran its own pipeline on the public reads, namely fastp trimming at Q25 and MiXCR clone calling, and kept in-frame beta chains. Every CDR3 protein is listed once, alongside the most common genes and DNA of its rows. The V and J calls, along with clone size, are taken from TCRdb and not from the paper's own processing. Counted in this sample were approximately 16,000 distinct CDR3 sequences; 27% of them appeared once. More than 2.5% of the sample is in the top ten clones.

This clonotype was found a few times. This receptor's antigen is unknown. Base qualities are not provided; no much larger clone lies one nucleotide away. Genomic DNA extracted from blood was used in amounts of about 220-550 ng for amplification of TRB repertoires. The clonotype was recovered from a human donor who had recovered from COVID-19. The source material was blood.

The CDR3 corresponds to CASSLSNQPQHF. The DNA sequence reads TGTGCCAGCTCCCTTTCCAATCAGCCCCAGCATTTT. The chain was built from TRBV18 and TRBJ1-5, with the D gene uncertain. The CDR3 has 12 amino acids, counting the end cysteine and phenylalanine. The retained sequence is limited to the CDR3, 36 bases, with the frame set at the first base. CDR1 is given as KGHSH and CDR2 as LQKENI, both from the germline V gene. Trimming at the junction amounts to 6 bases on V and 3 bases on J, and the germline ends lie 6 bases apart.